This T cell receptor (beta chain) stems from a study of read filtering for tumor transcriptome and immune sequencing. Study details: Mean patient age was approximately 66 years, range about 47 to 90; approximately 18 male, about 15 female.

This clonotype has only a few counts. The antigen remains unidentified. Trimming shortened V by 4 bases and J by 1 base, and 8 bases separated the two germline ends. The CDR3 runs 13 residues. Germline V gene sequence: CDR1 SQVTM, CDR2 ANQGSEA. Study results and limitations: RNA-seq captured clonotypes less deeply and reliably than IR-seq.

Molecular barcoded adaptors covering alpha/delta and beta/gamma chains were used on 400 to 450 ng RNA. TCRdb processed the reads anew with MiXCR; each CDR3 protein has one entry. The sample carries about 63,000 distinct CDR3 sequences, approximately 14% recorded once. The chain employs TRBV29-1 and TRBJ2-1; D is unclear. The sequenced sample was a population of CD138-negative cells sorted from bone marrow. The sequence was collected from a donor at least 40 years old with multiple myeloma. The CDR3 here is CSVVVVSYNEQFF. The DNA for the CDR3 is TGCAGCGTTGTAGTAGTGTCCTACAATGAGCAGTTCTTC.